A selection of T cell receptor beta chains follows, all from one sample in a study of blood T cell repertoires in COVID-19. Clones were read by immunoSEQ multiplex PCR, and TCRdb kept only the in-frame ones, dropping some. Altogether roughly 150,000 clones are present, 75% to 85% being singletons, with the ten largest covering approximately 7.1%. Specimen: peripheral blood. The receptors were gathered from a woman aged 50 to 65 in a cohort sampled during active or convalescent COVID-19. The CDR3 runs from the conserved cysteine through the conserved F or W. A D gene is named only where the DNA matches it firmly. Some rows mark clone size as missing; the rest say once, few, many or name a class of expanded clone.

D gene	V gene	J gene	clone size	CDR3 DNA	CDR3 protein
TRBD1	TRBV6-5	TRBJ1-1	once	TGTGCCAGCACCTCGACAGGGCTCGGAGCTTTCTTT	CASTSTGLGAFF
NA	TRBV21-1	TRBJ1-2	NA	TGTGCCAGCAGCAAAGAACAGGGATCCTATGGCTACACCTTC	CASSKEQGSYGYTF
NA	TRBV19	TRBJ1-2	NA	TGTGCCAGTAGTATAGGTACAGGGATTTATGGCTACACCTTC	CASSIGTGIYGYTF
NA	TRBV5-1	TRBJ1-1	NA	TGCGCCAGCAGAGCCAGGGAAATGAACACTGAAGCTTTCTTT	CASRAREMNTEAFF
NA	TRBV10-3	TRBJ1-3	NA	TGTGCCATCAGTGACCCGGGAAACACCATATATTTT	CAISDPGNTIYF
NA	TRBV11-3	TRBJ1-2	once	TGTGCCAGCAGCTTGCGAGGTGGCTATGGCTACACCTTC	CASSLRGGYGYTF
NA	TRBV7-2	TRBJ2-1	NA	TGTGCCAGCAGCTTATCGCACGGGATCCTCGGTGAGCAGTTCTTC	CASSLSHGILGEQFF
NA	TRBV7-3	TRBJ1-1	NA	TGTGCCAGCAGCTTATCCCAGAACACTGAAGCTTTCTTT	CASSLSQNTEAFF
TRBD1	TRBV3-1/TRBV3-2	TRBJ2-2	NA	TGTGCCACCACAGGGGCGCCCGGGGAGCTGTTTTTT	CATTGAPGELFF
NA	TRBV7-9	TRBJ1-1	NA	TGTGCCAGCAGCTCGCAGATGGTGACTGAAGCTTTCTTT	CASSSQMVTEAFF
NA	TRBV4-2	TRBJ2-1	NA	TGTGCCAGCAGCTACGGAGGGGCGGGCGATGAGCAGTTCTTC	CASSYGGAGDEQFF
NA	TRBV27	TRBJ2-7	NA	TGTGCCAGCACCGACAGAGTTCTCCCCTACGAGCAGTACTTC	CASTDRVLPYEQYF
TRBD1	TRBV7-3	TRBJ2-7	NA	TGTGCCAGCAGCTTGACAGGGGGCGGTTACGAGCAGTACTTC	CASSLTGGGYEQYF